The clone carrying this T cell receptor (beta chain) was observed at least ten times. Its target is unknown. The data are from a study of read filtering for tumor transcriptome and immune sequencing. For the study at large: IR-seq gave about 4 to 10.27 million TCR reads per sample; RNA-seq gave roughly 80 to 1,400.

Molecular barcoded adaptors covering alpha/delta and beta/gamma chains were used on about 390 ng RNA. TCRdb passed the reads through MiXCR, listing each CDR3 protein once. This table has around 50,000 distinct CDR3 sequences, about 12% appearing once. Study-level results: Even smaller IR-seq throughput identified most shared clonotypes.

The sample was a population of CD138-negative cells sorted from bone marrow. The sequence was obtained from a donor aged 40 or over with multiple myeloma.

For the CDR3, the DNA is TGTGCCAGCAGCCTAAATAGACAGAACTATGGCTACACCTTC. Protein product: CASSLNRQNYGYTF. The genes are TRBV2 and TRBJ1-2; D possibly corresponds to TRBD1 (5 bases). Germline loops: CDR1 SNHLY, CDR2 FYNNEI. The germline V and J ends were trimmed by 6 bases and 2 bases, with 13 bases remaining between them. This CDR3 is 14 amino acids long. Complete variable domain (other parts from reference TRBV2 and TRBJ1-2): EPEVTQTPSHQVTQMGQEVILRCVPISNHLYFYWYRQILGQKVEFLVSFYNNEISEKSEIFDDQFSVERPDGSNFTLKIRSTKLEDSAMYFCASSLNRQNYGYTFGSGTRLTVV.